These 12 T cell receptor beta chains were sequenced from one sample in a study of T cells in localized non-small cell lung cancer. Sequencing used immunoSEQ multiplex PCR; TCRdb keeps in-frame clones, though not all of them. In the table there are tens of thousands of clones, roughly nine tenths of which are singletons. The sequences come from peripheral blood, collected before any cancer treatment. All receptors derive from a man aged 40 to 70 with stage I lung adenocarcinoma.

Turning to this clone: One end of the junction does not line up with germline, which may come from a read error. The chain joins TRBV10-3 to TRBJ2-3; 9 bases map to TRBD2. Germline-derived CDR1 and CDR2 are ENHRY and SYGVKD. This CDR3 region has 15 residues. This chain's CDR3 is CAISGGAGGTDMQYF. The CDR3 bases are TGTGCCATCAGTGGAGGAGCGGGAGGCACAGATATGCAGTATTTT.

This chain uses TRBV7-9 with TRBJ1-1, with unresolved D. V lost 0 bases and J 7 bases, leaving 9 bases between the germline ends. Per the germline V gene, CDR1 is SEHNR and CDR2 is FQNEAQ (reference sequence). CDR3 length: 13 amino acids. CDR3 in amino acids: CASSLAPGGEAFF. The DNA for the CDR3 is TGTGCCAGCAGCTTAGCGCCCGGAGGTGAAGCTTTCTTT.

The gene calls are TRBV7-6 and TRBJ2-2; D gene ambiguous. Per germline, CDR1 SGHVS and CDR2 FNYEAQ. The CDR3 sequence is 16 residues long. Trimming cost V 5 bases and J 4 bases, with 17 bases left between them. The CDR3 here is CASSHLLETATGELFF. The CDR3 nucleotides are TGTGCCAGCAGCCACCTCCTGGAAACAGCCACCGGGGAGCTGTTTTTT. Supplemented by reference TRBV7-6 and TRBJ2-2, the full variable domain reads GAGVSQSPRYKVTKRGQDVALRCDPISGHVSLYWYRQALGQGPEFLTYFNYEAQQDKSGLPNDRFSAERPEGSISTLTIQRTEQRDSAMYRCASSHLLETATGELFFGEGSRLTVL.

The chain combines TRBV11-1 with TRBJ2-1; D gene unclear. V was cut by 1 base and J by 7 bases, with 8 bases left in between. CDR1 SGHAT and CDR2 FQDESV come from the germline V gene (reference sequence). The CDR3 is 13 amino acids. The CDR3: CASSLEARNEQFF. The CDR3 coding sequence is TGTGCCAGCAGCTTAGAGGCACGGAATGAGCAGTTCTTC.

The chain joins TRBV7-2 to TRBJ2-1; no reliable D call. CDR1 is SGHTA and CDR2 is FQGNSA in the germline V gene. Trimming removed 1 base at V and 8 bases at J, with 12 bases between. The CDR3 extends over 14 amino acids. The CDR3 region has the DNA TGTGCCAGCAGCTTAGTAGGGCTAACCGATGAGCAGTTCTTC. It codes for CASSLVGLTDEQFF.

The J gene is TRBJ2-1, the V gene TRBV7-9, with 12 bases fitting TRBD2. The CDR3 is 15 amino acids. V gave up 5 bases and J gave up 9 bases; unmatched junction bases: 8. Germline CDR1 SEHNR, CDR2 FQNEAQ (reference sequence). Here the CDR3 reads CASSQGLAGPGEQFF. The CDR3 DNA sequence: TGTGCCAGCAGCCAAGGACTAGCGGGACCGGGTGAGCAGTTCTTC. Full variable domain (remainder filled in from reference TRBV7-9 and TRBJ2-1): DTGVSQNPRHKITKRGQNVTFRCDPISEHNRLYWYRQTLGQGPEFLTYFQNEAQLEKSRLLSDRFSAERPKGSFSTLEIQRTEQGDSAMYLCASSQGLAGPGEQFFGPGTRLTVL.

This clone was seen just once. The chain has TRBV28 and TRBJ2-1, with 10 bases fitting TRBD2. The germline CDR1 and CDR2 sequences are MDHEN and SYDVKM. J was trimmed by 5 bases and V by 5 bases; bases with no gene match: 6. The length of the CDR3 is 15 residues. The CDR3 DNA follows: TGTGCCAGCAGTCCTTGGACTAGCGGACACAATGAGCAGTTCTTC. It is translated as CASSPWTSGHNEQFF.

The gene calls are TRBV5-1 and TRBJ2-7; 7 positions agree with TRBD1. Germline V gene data show CDR1 as SGHRS and CDR2 as YFSETQ. The CDR3 length is 15 residues. V was pared by 4 bases and J by 2 bases, with 9 bases of the junction left unmatched. CDR3 amino acids: CASSPGTAKPYEQYF. CDR3 coding DNA: TGCGCCAGCAGCCCCGGGACAGCAAAACCCTACGAGCAGTACTTC.

This clone was counted once. The J gene is TRBJ1-1, the V gene TRBV14; weak D call: TRBD1 (6 bases). The length of the CDR3 is 15 residues. Germline V gene data show CDR1 as SGHDN and CDR2 as FVKESK. V lost 1 base and J lost 0, with 9 bases in between. CDR3 protein: CASSQGTVLNTEAFF. DNA of the CDR3: TGTGCCAGCAGCCAAGGGACAGTACTGAACACTGAAGCTTTCTTT.

The gene calls are TRBV20-1 and TRBJ2-7, with D uncertain. The CDR3 length is 11 residues. Germline V gene sequence: CDR1 DFQATT, CDR2 SNEGSKA (reference sequence). V was cut by 3 bases and J by 6 bases, with 9 bases left in between. The CDR3 sequence: CSASRGAEQYF. The DNA for the CDR3 is TGCAGTGCTAGTAGAGGTGCCGAGCAGTACTTC.

This chain links TRBV28 with TRBJ1-5; D is undetermined. Trimming removed 6 bases at V and 11 bases at J, with 23 bases between. CDR1 is MDHEN, CDR2 SYDVKM, per germline. The CDR3 has 15 amino acids. The CDR3 DNA is TGTGCCAGCAGCGTTCCGGGAGACCTAAGATGGTCCCAGCATTTT. Amino acid sequence: CASSVPGDLRWSQHF.

The chain is built from TRBV6-6 and TRBJ2-2; D call uncertain. Germline CDR1 reads MNHNY; CDR2 reads SVGAGI (reference sequence). The CDR3 contains 14 residues. With 2 bases removed from V and 4 bases from J, the gap between germline ends came to 8 bases. This CDR3 reads CASSYSGVTGELFF. As DNA, the CDR3 is TGTGCCAGCAGTTACAGTGGGGTCACCGGGGAGCTGTTTTTT.